A single sample is the source of the 4 T cell receptor beta chains below, sequenced in a study of OX40 agonist ivuxolimab in advanced cancers. Generated by immunoSEQ multiplex PCR, the TCRdb table keeps only in-frame clones and is missing some. The sample lists around 80,000 clones; about nine tenths were seen once. Specimen: CD4+ or CD8+ T cells sorted from blood, collected in a trial of the OX40 agonist ivuxolimab. The receptors originated from an adult with an advanced solid tumor such as melanoma, head and neck, liver or kidney cancer.

The V call is TRBV9, the J call TRBJ2-1; 9 bases line up with TRBD2. The trim removed 0 bases at V and 3 bases at J, leaving 4 bases unmatched. The CDR3 runs 16 residues. Germline CDR1 is SGDLS and CDR2 is YYNGEE. In DNA form, the CDR3 reads TGTGCCAGCAGCGTAGGGGGTAGCGGGGGCTACAATGAGCAGTTCTTC. Translating it yields CASSVGGSGGYNEQFF.

This clone is a singleton in its sample. The chain carries TRBV4-1 and TRBJ1-5, with a possible D match to TRBD1 (5 bases). Per germline, CDR1 MGHRA and CDR2 YSYEKL. Trimming took off 4 bases at V and 6 bases at J, with 19 bases between the two ends. The CDR3 contains 16 residues. Here the CDR3 DNA reads TGCGCCAGCAGCCCCAGTCGGGTGAGGGGTCTTCAGCCCCAGCATTTT. Protein sequence: CASSPSRVRGLQPQHF.

V usage is TRBV30 and J usage is TRBJ1-1; 8 bases match TRBD1. The germline gives CDR1 GTSNPN, CDR2 SVGIG (reference sequence). This CDR3 is 13 amino acids long. Losses at the gene ends were 1 base for V and 4 bases for J; bases not matched to a gene: 2. For the CDR3, the DNA is TGTGCCTGGAGTGGACAGGGGATCACTGAAGCTTTCTTT. As protein: CAWSGQGITEAFF.

The chain employs TRBV11-2 and TRBJ2-5; 13 bases fit TRBD2. V shed 5 bases and J 2 bases; nucleotides not matched to a gene: 5. The CDR3 has 16 residues. Germline CDR1 is SGHAT and CDR2 is FQNNGV. The CDR3 loop reads CASSLRTSGSQETQYF. CDR3 DNA: TGTGCCAGCAGCCTCCGGACTAGCGGGAGTCAAGAGACCCAGTACTTC.